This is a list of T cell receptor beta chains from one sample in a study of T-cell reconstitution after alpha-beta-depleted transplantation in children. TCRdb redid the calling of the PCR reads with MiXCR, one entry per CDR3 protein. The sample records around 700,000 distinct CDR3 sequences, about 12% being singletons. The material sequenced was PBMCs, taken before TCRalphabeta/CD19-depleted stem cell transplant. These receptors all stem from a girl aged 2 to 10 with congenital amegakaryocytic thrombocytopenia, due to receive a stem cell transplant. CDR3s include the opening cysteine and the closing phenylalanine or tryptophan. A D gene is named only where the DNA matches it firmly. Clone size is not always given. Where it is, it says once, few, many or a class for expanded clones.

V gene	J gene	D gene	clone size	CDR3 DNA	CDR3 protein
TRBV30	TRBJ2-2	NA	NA	TGTGCCTGGAGTGTATTGGGAGGGGAGCTGTTTTTT	CAWSVLGGELFF
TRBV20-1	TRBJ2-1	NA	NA	TGCAGTGCTAGAGATCTGGGAGAGCAGTTCTTC	CSARDLGEQFF
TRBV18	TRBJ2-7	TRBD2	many	TGTGCCAGCTCAGAAGGACTAGCGGGAGATGAGCAGTACTTC	CASSEGLAGDEQYF
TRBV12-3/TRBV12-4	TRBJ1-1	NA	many	TGTGCCAGCAGCTTTACGTCCACAGCATCATACGACACTGAAGCTTTCTTT	CASSFTSTASYDTEAFF
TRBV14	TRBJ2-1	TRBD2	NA	TGTGCCAGCAGCCGGAGACTAGCGGGAGGGTTAAATGAGCAGTTCTTC	CASSRRLAGGLNEQFF
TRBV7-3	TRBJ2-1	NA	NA	TGTGCCAGCAGCTCCGACTGGGGCCGAGAGCAGTTCTTC	CASSSDWGREQFF
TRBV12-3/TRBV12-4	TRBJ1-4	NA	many	TGTGCCAGCAGTTCTCTGGAAAAACTGTTTTTT	CASSSLEKLFF
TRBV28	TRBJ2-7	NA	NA	TGTGCCAGCAGTTTGCAGGGCTACGAGCTGTACTTC	CASSLQGYELYF
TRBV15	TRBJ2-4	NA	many	TGTGCCACCAGCAGAGGTGCAACCCAAGGAAACATTCAGTACTTC	CATSRGATQGNIQYF
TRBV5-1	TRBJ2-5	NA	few	TGCGCCAGCAGCCATCCAGCATTGGACATCCAAGAGACCCAGTACTTC	CASSHPALDIQETQYF
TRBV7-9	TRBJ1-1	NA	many	TGTGCCAGCAGCCACAGCCTCAACACTGAAGCTTTCTTT	CASSHSLNTEAFF
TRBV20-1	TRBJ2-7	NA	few	TGCAGTGCTAAGGACGGAATAAGCTCCTACGAGCAGTACTTC	CSAKDGISSYEQYF
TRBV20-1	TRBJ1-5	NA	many	TGCAGTGCTAGAGAGGGTAGGGGCTTTTATAGCAATCAGCCCCAGCATTTT	CSAREGRGFYSNQPQHF
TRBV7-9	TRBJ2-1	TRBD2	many	TGTGCCAGCAGCTTAGGGGGACTAGCGGCCTACAATGAGCAGTTCTTC	CASSLGGLAAYNEQFF
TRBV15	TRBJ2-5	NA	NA	TGTGCCACCAGCAGAGATGGGCTGGGGACCCAGTACTTC	CATSRDGLGTQYF
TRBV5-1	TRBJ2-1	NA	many	TGCGCCAGCTCCATAGGCTATGAGCAGTTCTTC	CASSIGYEQFF
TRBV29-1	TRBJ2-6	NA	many	TGCAGCGTGGGAAACAGTGCTGGGGCCAACGTCCTGACTTTC	CSVGNSAGANVLTF
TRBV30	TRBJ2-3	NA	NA	TGTGCCTGGAGTAGAAACAGGAGACGCACAGATACGCAGTATTTT	CAWSRNRRRTDTQYF
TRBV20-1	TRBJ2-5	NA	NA	TGCAGTGCTTTAGGGTGGGAGACCCAGTACTTC	CSALGWETQYF
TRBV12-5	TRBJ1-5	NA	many	TGTGCTAGTGGTTTTATGAATAGCAATCAGCCCCAGCATTTT	CASGFMNSNQPQHF
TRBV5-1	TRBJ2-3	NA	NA	TGCGCCAGCAGCTCGTCACCTGGCCTTGAGAATGGGGGCACAGATACGCAGTATTTT	CASSSSPGLENGGTDTQYF
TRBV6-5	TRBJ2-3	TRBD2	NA	TGTGCCAGCAGTTACAATAGCGGGAGCACAGATACGCAGTATTTT	CASSYNSGSTDTQYF
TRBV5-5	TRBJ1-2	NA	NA	TGTGCCAGCACCTTGGGGTCACTCTATGGCTACACCTTC	CASTLGSLYGYTF
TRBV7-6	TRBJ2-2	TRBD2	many	TGTGCCAGCAGCTTAACTAGCGGGAGTAACACCGGGGAGCTGTTTTTT	CASSLTSGSNTGELFF
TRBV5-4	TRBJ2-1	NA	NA	TGTGCCAGCAGGAATGCAGGGTTCTCGGAGAATGAGCAGTTCTTC	CASRNAGFSENEQFF
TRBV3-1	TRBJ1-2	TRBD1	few	TGTGCCAGCAGCCCCCGAACAGGGGCCTATGGCTACACCTTC	CASSPRTGAYGYTF
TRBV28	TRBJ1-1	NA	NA	TGTGCCAGCAGTCTTCCAGGTTTTGCTAGGGGAGCTTTCTTT	CASSLPGFARGAFF
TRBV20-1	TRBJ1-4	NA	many	TGCAGTGCCCCCGATAGGCCAGCCGAAAAACTGTTTTTT	CSAPDRPAEKLFF
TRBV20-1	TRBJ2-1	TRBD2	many	TGCAGTGCTAGAGATTCCGGACTAGCGGGATTCTACAATGAGCAGTTCTTC	CSARDSGLAGFYNEQFF
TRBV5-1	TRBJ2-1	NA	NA	TGCGCCAGCAGCTTGGTCGTATTTGGGTTCGATGAGCAGTTCTTC	CASSLVVFGFDEQFF
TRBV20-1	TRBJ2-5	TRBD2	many	TGCAGTGCTGCTACTAGCGGAAGAGAGACCCAGTACTTC	CSAATSGRETQYF
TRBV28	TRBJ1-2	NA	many	TGTGCCAGCAGTTTAGGGCCGCCTTACGGATCTAACTATGGCTACACCTTC	CASSLGPPYGSNYGYTF
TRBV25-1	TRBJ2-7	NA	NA	TGTGCCAGCAGTGAGCCAGGGCTTTACGAGCAGTACTTC	CASSEPGLYEQYF
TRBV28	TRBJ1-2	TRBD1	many	TGTGCCAGCAGCCTGACAGGGGAAGATGGCTACACCTTC	CASSLTGEDGYTF
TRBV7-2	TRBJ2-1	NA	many	TGTGCCAGCAGCTTTGGGCCCCCCAATGAGCAGTTCTTC	CASSFGPPNEQFF
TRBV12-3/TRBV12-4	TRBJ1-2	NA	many	TGTGCCAGCAGTTTTTCTTCGGGACGCATCTATGGCTACACCTTC	CASSFSSGRIYGYTF
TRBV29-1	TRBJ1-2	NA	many	TGCAGCGTTGAACAAGGGTCTAACTATGGCTACACCTTC	CSVEQGSNYGYTF
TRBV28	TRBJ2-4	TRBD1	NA	TGTGCCAGCAGCCTGACCAGGGGGTTAATAGCCAAAAACATTCAGTACTTC	CASSLTRGLIAKNIQYF
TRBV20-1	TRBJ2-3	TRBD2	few	TGCAGTGCTAATCCTAGCGGGACCCCAGATACGCAGTATTTT	CSANPSGTPDTQYF
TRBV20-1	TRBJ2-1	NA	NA	TGCAGTGCTAGCCTACCCCTTGGGGCTAGTAGGTGGTACAATGAGCAGTTCTTC	CSASLPLGASRWYNEQFF
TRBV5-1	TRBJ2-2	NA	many	TGTGCCAGCAGCTTAGAGTCCACCGGGGAGCTGTTTTTT	CASSLESTGELFF